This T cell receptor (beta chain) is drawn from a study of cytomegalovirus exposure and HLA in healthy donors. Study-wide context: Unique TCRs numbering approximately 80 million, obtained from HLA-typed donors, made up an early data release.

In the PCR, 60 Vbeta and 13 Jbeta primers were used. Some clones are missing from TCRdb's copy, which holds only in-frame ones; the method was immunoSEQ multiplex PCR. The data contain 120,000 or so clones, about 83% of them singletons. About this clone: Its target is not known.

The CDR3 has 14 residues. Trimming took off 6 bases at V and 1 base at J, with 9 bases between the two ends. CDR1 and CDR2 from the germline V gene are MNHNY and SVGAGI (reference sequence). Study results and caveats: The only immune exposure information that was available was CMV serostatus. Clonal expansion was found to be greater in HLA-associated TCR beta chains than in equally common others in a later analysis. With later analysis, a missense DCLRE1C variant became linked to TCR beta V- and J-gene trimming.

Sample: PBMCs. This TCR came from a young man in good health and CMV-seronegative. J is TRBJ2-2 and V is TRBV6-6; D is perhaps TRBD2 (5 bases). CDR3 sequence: CASRPAGNTGELFF. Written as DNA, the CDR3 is TGTGCCAGCAGGCCGGCGGGGAACACCGGGGAGCTGTTTTTT.